This T cell receptor beta chain appears in the sequencing data of a study of blood T cells in healthy people across ages. As for this clonotype: Its antigen is as yet unknown. Sequence at one end of the junction differs from germline and may be a read error.

Combining a sample-barcoded 5' primer with a J-beta primer mix, a second PCR ran for 7 to 11 cycles. Each CDR3 protein gets one entry after TCRdb re-called the 5' RACE reads with MiXCR. The data contain fewer than 900,000 distinct CDR3 sequences, 36% of them singletons. This CDR3 has 15 amino acids. Germline-derived CDR1 and CDR2 are SGHTA and FQGTGA. Study observations and caveats: TCR beta diversity, measured per million T cells, fell in a roughly linear way with age. Estimated diversity across one million T cells was deemed an underestimate.

The J gene is TRBJ2-5, the V gene TRBV7-3; D remains ambiguous. Sequenced material: blood. The clonotype originates from a man aged 18 to 29 in good health. The CDR3 coding sequence is TGTGCCAGCAGCTTAAATCAGGCGCTCAAAGAGACCCGGTACTTC. Its translation is CASSLNQALKETRYF.